This TCR beta chain was documented in a study of blood T cell repertoires in COVID-19. Study as a whole: Sites across the United States, Italy and Spain contributed samples from acute and convalescent COVID-19. PBMCs, B-cell-depleted T cells, or T cells were the source of the cDNA or gDNA that made up the material.

The V and J ends lost 5 bases and 2 bases, in that order; junction bases with no gene match: 8. The CDR3 is 16 amino acids. CDR1 is SGHTA, CDR2 FQGTGA, per germline. In the study's own analysis: Estimation of nucleated cell counts relied on the amplification of reference gene primers. Libraries were prepared by immunoSEQ multiplex PCR; TCRdb keeps only in-frame clonotypes and omits some of them. V and J calls and clone size are as listed in that table; D and trimming were resolved from the DNA. The table records about 220,000 clones, about nine tenths of them present only once. The receptor comes from a middle-aged man with acute or convalescent COVID-19. The sequenced material came from peripheral blood. V and J are TRBV7-3 and TRBJ2-3; 9 positions match TRBD1. DNA of the CDR3: TGTGCCAGCAGCCCACAGGGGGCTAAAACCACAGATACGCAGTATTTT. It is translated as CASSPQGAKTTDTQYF.